The 17 T cell receptor beta chains reported below all come from one sample, sequenced in a study of cytomegalovirus exposure and HLA in healthy donors. The PCR was carried out with 60 Vbeta primers and 13 Jbeta primers. Sequencing was performed with immunoSEQ multiplex PCR; in TCRdb, only in-frame clones are kept and a portion is missing. The sample has around 150,000 clones, approximately 79% seen once. The source material was PBMCs. The source of these receptors is a middle-aged man in good health and CMV-seropositive.

V is TRBV25-1 and J is TRBJ1-1; TRBD1 is a possible D gene (6 bases). The CDR3 sequence is 15 residues long. V dropped 3 bases and J dropped 1 base, with 12 bases sitting between them. Germline-derived CDR1 and CDR2 are MGHDK and SYGVNS. The CDR3 DNA is TGTGCCAGCAGTGATCGGGACACCGGGAACACTGAAGCTTTCTTT. Amino acids: CASSDRDTGNTEAFF.

The chain's CDR3 is CASSQGPQGTHGYTF. The CDR3 DNA reads as TGCGCCAGCAGCCAAGGACCACAGGGTACCCATGGCTACACCTTC. The chain is built from TRBV4-3 and TRBJ1-2; D possibly corresponds to TRBD1 (6 bases). Germline CDR1 LGHNA, CDR2 YSLEER. The V and J ends lost 1 base and 6 bases respectively, with 15 bases between them. CDR3 size: 15 residues.

J is TRBJ2-7 and V is TRBV6-1; D is uncertain. V lost 2 bases and J 0 bases, leaving 11 bases between the germline ends. This CDR3 has 15 residues. The germline V gene has CDR1 MNHNS and CDR2 SASEGT. The chain's CDR3 is CASSELKSSSYEQYF. CDR3 sequence (DNA): TGTGCCAGCAGTGAACTCAAGAGTTCCTCCTACGAGCAGTACTTC.

The genes are TRBV9 and TRBJ2-2; the D gene is possibly TRBD1 (5 bases). Germline CDR1 reads SGDLS; CDR2 reads YYNGEE. V gave up 1 base and J gave up 5 bases, with 9 bases separating them. The CDR3 covers 14 residues. The CDR3 nucleotides are TGTGCCAGCAGCGTACAGGGTGTGACCGGGGAGCTGTTTTTT. It specifies CASSVQGVTGELFF.

The V gene is TRBV9, the J gene TRBJ1-6; 7 bases fit TRBD1. Per the germline V gene, CDR1 is SGDLS and CDR2 is YYNGEE. CDR3 size: 16 residues. Trimming cost V 4 bases and J 7 bases; bases outside gene matches: 11. CDR3 region: CASSPTTGRMNSPLHF. CDR3 DNA: TGTGCCAGCAGCCCAACGACAGGGAGGATGAATTCACCCCTCCACTTT.

With respect to this clone: This specimen includes other DNA sequences encoding the same CDR3. The rearrangement joins TRBV18 to TRBJ2-1; D is perhaps TRBD2 (6 bases). CDR3 size: 12 residues. The V end was cut by 2 bases, the J end by 10 bases, with 9 bases between. The germline gives CDR1 KGHSH, CDR2 LQKENI. The CDR3 nucleotides are TGTGCCAGCTCACCAGGGGGGTTCGAGCAGTTCTTC. Its translation: CASSPGGFEQFF. The whole variable domain, filled in from reference TRBV18 and TRBJ2-1, reads NAGVMQNPRHLVRRRGQEARLRCSPMKGHSHVYWYRQLPEEGLKFMVYLQKENIIDESGMPKERFSAEFPKEGPSILRIQQVVRGDSAAYFCASSPGGFEQFFGPGTRLTVL.

The chain has TRBV15 and TRBJ2-6, with 8 bases matching TRBD2. The CDR3 has 19 amino acids. V lost 1 base, J lost 0 bases, and 8 bases stayed unmatched. Germline V gives CDR1 LNHNV, CDR2 YYDKDF (reference sequence). The chain's CDR3 is CATSRAGGGTSSGANVLTF. The DNA of the CDR3 is TGTGCCACCAGCAGAGCCGGAGGGGGGACTAGCTCTGGGGCCAACGTCCTGACTTTC.

The CDR3 DNA is TGCAGCGCCCAAGTACAGGGCACAGATACGCAGTATTTT. Translating gives CSAQVQGTDTQYF. This chain links TRBV29-1 with TRBJ2-3, with D possibly TRBD1 on 5 matching bases. The CDR3 totals 13 residues. The germline V gene has CDR1 SQVTM and CDR2 ANQGSEA. Trimming stripped 7 bases from V and 1 base from J, with 12 bases between.

J is TRBJ1-1 and V is TRBV30; maybe TRBD1 (6 bases). The CDR3 length is 14 residues. V was shortened by 1 base and J by 3 bases, with 12 bases between the two germline ends. Germline CDR1 is GTSNPN and CDR2 is SVGIG (reference sequence). Here the CDR3 DNA reads TGTGCCTGGAGTGGGGGGGGCGCAGACACTGAAGCTTTCTTT. Its translation: CAWSGGGADTEAFF.

The chain uses TRBV18 and TRBJ1-4; 7 positions agree with TRBD1. Trimming removed 6 bases from V and 4 bases from J; junction bases left unmatched: 5. This CDR3 has 14 residues. Per the germline V gene, CDR1 is KGHSH and CDR2 is LQKENI. This chain's CDR3 is CASSGGQSNEKLFF. The CDR3 nucleotides read TGTGCCAGCTCCGGGGGACAGAGTAATGAAAAACTGTTTTTT. The full variable domain, with the rest looked up from reference TRBV18 and TRBJ1-4, is NAGVMQNPRHLVRRRGQEARLRCSPMKGHSHVYWYRQLPEEGLKFMVYLQKENIIDESGMPKERFSAEFPKEGPSILRIQQVVRGDSAAYFCASSGGQSNEKLFFGSGTQLSVL.

This chain joins TRBV4-2 and TRBJ1-6; no definite D call. The CDR3 contains 15 residues. Germline lookup yields CDR1 LGHNA and CDR2 YNFKEQ. Trimming cost V 0 bases and J 9 bases, with 12 bases left between them. The CDR3: CASSQDQVAPSPLHF. The CDR3 nucleotides read TGTGCCAGCAGCCAAGATCAAGTGGCACCTTCACCCCTCCACTTT.

The chain is built from TRBV4-3 and TRBJ2-7, with D tentatively TRBD2 (5 bases). CDR3 size: 14 residues. Germline lookup yields CDR1 LGHNA and CDR2 YSLEER. The V end lost 0 bases, the J end lost 4 bases, and 10 bases lay between the germline ends. This chain's CDR3 is CASSQDPTGYEQYF. The CDR3 nucleotides read TGCGCCAGCAGCCAAGATCCGACGGGGTACGAGCAGTACTTC.

The V and J genes are TRBV30 and TRBJ2-7; TRBD1 is a possible D gene (5 bases). The V and J ends lost 0 bases and 3 bases respectively, with 12 bases between them. Germline V gene data show CDR1 as GTSNPN and CDR2 as SVGIG (reference sequence). The CDR3 runs 14 residues. The CDR3: CAWSVPGHVYEQYF. The CDR3 DNA follows: TGTGCCTGGAGTGTACCCGGACACGTCTACGAGCAGTACTTC. Full variable domain (outside the CDR3, taken from reference TRBV30 and TRBJ2-7): SQTIHQWPATLVQPVGSPLSLECTVEGTSNPNLYWYRQAAGRGLQLLFYSVGIGQISSEVPQNLSASRPQDRQFILSSKKLLLSDSGFYLCAWSVPGHVYEQYFGPGTRLTVT.

The rearrangement links TRBV5-4 to TRBJ1-1; weak D call: TRBD1 (5 bases). The CDR3 has 13 residues. Trimming shortened V by 9 bases and J by 0 bases, and 12 bases separated the two germline ends. Germline CDR1 SGHNT, CDR2 YYREEE (reference sequence). The CDR3 bases are TGTGCCACCCGAGACAGACTGAACACTGAAGCTTTCTTT. It is translated as CATRDRLNTEAFF.

Points on this clone: The junction departs from the called germline gene at one end, perhaps through a read error. The rearrangement uses TRBV23-1 and TRBJ1-4; 7 bases fit TRBD1. TRBV23-1 is designated an ORF whose function remains uncertain. This CDR3 spans 11 amino acids. The CDR3 DNA reads TGCGCCAGCTCCACAGGGGCTAGGGGTGCTTTT. This sequence encodes CASSTGARGAF.

Only a few counts were recorded for this clone. This rearrangement joins TRBV5-5 to TRBJ2-7; possibly TRBD1 for D (6 bases). This CDR3 spans 15 amino acids. V lost 0 bases to trimming and J lost 3 bases, with 13 bases between them. Germline CDR1 reads SGHKS; CDR2 reads YYEKEE (reference sequence). The DNA of the CDR3 is TGTGCCAGCAGCTTGGATGGACAGCCTTTCTACGAGCAGTACTTC. This codes for CASSLDGQPFYEQYF. The full variable domain, its missing parts supplied by reference TRBV5-5 and TRBJ2-7, is DAGVTQSPTHLIKTRGQQVTLRCSPISGHKSVSWYQQVLGQGPQFIFQYYEKEERGRGNFPDRFSARQFPNYSSELNVNALLLGDSALYLCASSLDGQPFYEQYFGPGTRLTVT.

The chain uses TRBV7-2 and TRBJ2-2; 7 bases map to TRBD1. V lost 5 bases and J lost 7; bases outside the gene matches: 7. Per the germline V gene, CDR1 is SGHTA and CDR2 is FQGNSA. CDR3 length: 14 residues. In DNA form, the CDR3 reads TGTGCCAGCAGCCGGGACAGTAATGGCGGGGAGCTGTTTTTT. It yields the protein CASSRDSNGGELFF. Full variable domain (rest looked up from reference TRBV7-2 and TRBJ2-2): GAGVSQSPSNKVTEKGKDVELRCDPISGHTALYWYRQSLGQGLEFLIYFQGNSAPDKSGLPSDRFSAERTGGSVSTLTIQRTQQEDSAVYLCASSRDSNGGELFFGEGSRLTVL.